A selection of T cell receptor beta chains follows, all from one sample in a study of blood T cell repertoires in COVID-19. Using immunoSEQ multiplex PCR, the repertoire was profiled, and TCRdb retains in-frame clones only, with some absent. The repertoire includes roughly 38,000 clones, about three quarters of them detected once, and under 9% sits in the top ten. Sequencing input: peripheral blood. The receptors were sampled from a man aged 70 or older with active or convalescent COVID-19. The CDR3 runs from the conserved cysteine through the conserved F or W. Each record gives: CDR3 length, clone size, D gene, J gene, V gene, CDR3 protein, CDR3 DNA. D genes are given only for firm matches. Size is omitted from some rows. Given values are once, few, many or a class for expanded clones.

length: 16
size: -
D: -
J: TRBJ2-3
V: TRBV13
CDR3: CASSLKGVAFTDTQYF
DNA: TGTGCCAGCAGCTTAAAAGGGGTCGCCTTCACAGATACGCAGTATTTT

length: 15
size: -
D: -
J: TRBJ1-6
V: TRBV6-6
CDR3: CASSYSRQNNSPLHF
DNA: TGTGCCAGCAGTTACTCCAGGCAGAATAATTCACCCCTCCACTTT

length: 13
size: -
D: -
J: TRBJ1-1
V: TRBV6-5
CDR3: CASYRVGSSEAFF
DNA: TGTGCCAGCTACAGGGTAGGGTCCAGTGAAGCTTTCTTT

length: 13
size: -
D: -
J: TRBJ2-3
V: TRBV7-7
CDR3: CASSFGGSDTQYF
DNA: TGTGCCAGCAGCTTCGGAGGGAGCGATACGCAGTATTTT

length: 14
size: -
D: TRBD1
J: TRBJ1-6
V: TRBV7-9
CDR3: CASSSTGQGGPLHF
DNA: TGTGCCAGCAGCTCGACCGGACAGGGTGGACCCCTCCACTTT

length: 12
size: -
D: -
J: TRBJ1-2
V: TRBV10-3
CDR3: CAISEQNYGYTF
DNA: TGTGCCATCAGTGAGCAGAACTATGGCTACACCTTC

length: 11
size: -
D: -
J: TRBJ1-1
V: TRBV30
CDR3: CAWSAGVSAFF
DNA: TGTGCCTGGAGCGCAGGGGTTTCAGCTTTCTTT

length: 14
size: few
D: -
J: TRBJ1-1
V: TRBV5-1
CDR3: CASEEGGTNTEAFF
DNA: TGCGCCAGCGAGGAAGGAGGGACTAACACTGAAGCTTTCTTT

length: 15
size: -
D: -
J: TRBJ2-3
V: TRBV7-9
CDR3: CASRPTTSSTDTQYF
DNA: TGTGCCAGCAGGCCAACTACCTCTAGCACAGATACGCAGTATTTT

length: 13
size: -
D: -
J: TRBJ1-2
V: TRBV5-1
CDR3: CASSVQGNYGYTF
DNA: TGCGCCAGCAGCGTTCAGGGTAACTATGGCTACACCTTC

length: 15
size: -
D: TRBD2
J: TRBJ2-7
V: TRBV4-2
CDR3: CASSQDATSGYEQYF
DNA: TGTGCCAGCAGCCAAGACGCGACTAGCGGGTACGAGCAGTACTTC

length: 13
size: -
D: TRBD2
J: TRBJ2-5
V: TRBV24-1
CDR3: CATARGGVETQYF
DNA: TGTGCCACCGCCCGGGGAGGGGTGGAGACCCAGTACTTC

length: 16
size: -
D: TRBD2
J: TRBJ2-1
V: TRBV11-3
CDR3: CASSLELAGGWNEQFF
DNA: TGTGCCAGCAGCTTAGAGCTAGCGGGGGGGTGGAATGAGCAGTTCTTC

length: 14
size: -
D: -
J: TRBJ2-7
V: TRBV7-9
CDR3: CASSSARGSDEQYF
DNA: TGTGCCAGCAGCTCCGCCAGGGGCTCCGACGAGCAGTACTTC

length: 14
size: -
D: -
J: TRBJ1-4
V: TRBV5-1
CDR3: CASSPRMNGEKLFF
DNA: TGCGCCAGCAGCCCGAGGATGAATGGTGAAAAACTGTTTTTT

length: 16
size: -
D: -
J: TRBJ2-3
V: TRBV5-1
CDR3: CASTLGSLAATDTQYF
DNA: TGCGCCAGCACATTGGGATCCCTAGCAGCCACAGATACGCAGTATTTT

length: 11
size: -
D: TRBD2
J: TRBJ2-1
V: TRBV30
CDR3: CAWSFGTSEFF
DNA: TGTGCCTGGAGTTTCGGGACTAGTGAGTTCTTC

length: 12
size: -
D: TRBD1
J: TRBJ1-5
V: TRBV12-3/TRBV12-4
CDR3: CASNSGGQPQHF
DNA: TGTGCCAGCAATTCAGGGGGACAGCCCCAGCATTTT